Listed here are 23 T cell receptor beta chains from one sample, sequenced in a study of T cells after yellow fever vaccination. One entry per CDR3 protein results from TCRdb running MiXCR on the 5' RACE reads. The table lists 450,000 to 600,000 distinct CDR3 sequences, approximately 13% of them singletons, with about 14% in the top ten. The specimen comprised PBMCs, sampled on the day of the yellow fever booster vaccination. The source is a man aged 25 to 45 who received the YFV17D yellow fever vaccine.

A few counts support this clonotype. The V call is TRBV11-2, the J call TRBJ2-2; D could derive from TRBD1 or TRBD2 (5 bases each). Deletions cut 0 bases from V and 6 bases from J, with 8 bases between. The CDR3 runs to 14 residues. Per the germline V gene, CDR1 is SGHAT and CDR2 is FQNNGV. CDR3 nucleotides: TGTGCCAGCAGCTTAGAGAGGGGCGCCGGGGAGCTGTTTTTT. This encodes CASSLERGAGELFF.

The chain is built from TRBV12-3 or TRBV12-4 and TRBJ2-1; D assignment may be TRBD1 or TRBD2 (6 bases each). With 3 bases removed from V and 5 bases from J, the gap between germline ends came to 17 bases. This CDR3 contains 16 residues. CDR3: CASSFIGGGTHNEQFF. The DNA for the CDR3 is TGTGCCAGCAGTTTCATAGGGGGAGGTACTCACAATGAGCAGTTCTTC.

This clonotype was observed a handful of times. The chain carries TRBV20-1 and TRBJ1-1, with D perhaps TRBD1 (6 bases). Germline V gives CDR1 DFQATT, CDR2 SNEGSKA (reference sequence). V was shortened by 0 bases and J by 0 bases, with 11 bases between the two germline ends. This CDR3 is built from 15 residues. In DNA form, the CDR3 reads TGCAGTGCTAGAGAAGGGGGGAATATGAACACTGAAGCTTTCTTT. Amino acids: CSAREGGNMNTEAFF.

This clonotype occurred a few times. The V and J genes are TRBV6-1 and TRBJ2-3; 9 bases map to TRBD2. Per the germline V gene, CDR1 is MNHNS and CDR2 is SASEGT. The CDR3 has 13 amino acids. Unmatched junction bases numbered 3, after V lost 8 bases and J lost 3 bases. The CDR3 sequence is CASRLAATDTQYF. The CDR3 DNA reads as TGTGCCAGCCGACTAGCGGCAACAGATACGCAGTATTTT.

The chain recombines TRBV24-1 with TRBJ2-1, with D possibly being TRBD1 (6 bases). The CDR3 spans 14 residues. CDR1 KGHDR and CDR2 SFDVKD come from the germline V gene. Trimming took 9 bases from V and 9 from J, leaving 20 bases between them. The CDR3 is CATGAPGGVGEQFF. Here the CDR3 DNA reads TGTGCCACCGGAGCCCCTGGGGGCGTCGGTGAGCAGTTCTTC.

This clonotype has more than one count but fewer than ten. The CDR3 DNA reads TGTGCCAGCAGTTTACAGGCGGAGACCCAGTACTTC. Protein product: CASSLQAETQYF. The gene calls are TRBV28 and TRBJ2-5; D is unclear. This CDR3 region has 12 residues. V was pared by 2 bases and J by 5 bases, with 6 bases between. In germline, CDR1 is MDHEN, CDR2 SYDVKM.

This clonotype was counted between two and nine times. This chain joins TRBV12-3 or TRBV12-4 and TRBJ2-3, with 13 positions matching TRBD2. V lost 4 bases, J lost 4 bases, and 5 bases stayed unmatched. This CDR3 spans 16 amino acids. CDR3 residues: CASSSWTSGSSDTQYF. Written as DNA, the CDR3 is TGTGCCAGCAGTTCCTGGACTAGCGGGAGCTCAGATACGCAGTATTTT.

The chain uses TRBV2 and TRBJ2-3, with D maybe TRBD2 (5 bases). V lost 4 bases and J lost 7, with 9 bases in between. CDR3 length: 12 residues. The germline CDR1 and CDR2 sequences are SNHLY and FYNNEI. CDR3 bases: TGTGCCAGCAGTGTTTGGGAGAATACGCAGTATTTT. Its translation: CASSVWENTQYF.

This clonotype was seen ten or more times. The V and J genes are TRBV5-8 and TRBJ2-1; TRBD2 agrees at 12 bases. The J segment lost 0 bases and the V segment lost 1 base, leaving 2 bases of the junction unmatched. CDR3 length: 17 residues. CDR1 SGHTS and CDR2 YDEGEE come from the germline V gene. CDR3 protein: CASSLQTSGSSYNEQFF. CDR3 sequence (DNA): TGTGCCAGCAGCTTGCAGACTAGCGGGAGCTCCTACAATGAGCAGTTCTTC.

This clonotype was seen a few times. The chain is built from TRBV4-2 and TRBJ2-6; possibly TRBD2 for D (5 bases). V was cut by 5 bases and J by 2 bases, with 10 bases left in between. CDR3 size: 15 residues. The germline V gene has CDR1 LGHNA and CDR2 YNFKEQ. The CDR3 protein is CASSSEGTGANVLTF. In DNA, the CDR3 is TGTGCCAGCAGCTCCGAGGGAACTGGGGCCAACGTCCTGACTTTC.

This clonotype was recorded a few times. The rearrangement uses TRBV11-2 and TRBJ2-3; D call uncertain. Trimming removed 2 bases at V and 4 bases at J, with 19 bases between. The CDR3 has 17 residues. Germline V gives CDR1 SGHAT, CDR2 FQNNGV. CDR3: CASSLLGRVSEADTQYF. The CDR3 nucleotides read TGTGCCAGCAGCTTATTAGGTCGAGTTAGTGAGGCAGATACGCAGTATTTT. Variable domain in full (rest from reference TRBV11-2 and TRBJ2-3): EAGVAQSPRYKIIEKRQSVAFWCNPISGHATLYWYQQILGQGPKLLIQFQNNGVVDDSQLPKDRFSAERLKGVDSTLKIQPAKLEDSAVYLCASSLLGRVSEADTQYFGPGTRLTVL.

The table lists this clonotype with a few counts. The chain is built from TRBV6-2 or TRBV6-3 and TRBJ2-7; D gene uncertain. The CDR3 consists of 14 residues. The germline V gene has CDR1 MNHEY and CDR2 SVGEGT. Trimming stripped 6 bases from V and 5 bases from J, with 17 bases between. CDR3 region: CASSLTTRWDEQYF. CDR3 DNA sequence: TGTGCCAGCAGCCTGACGACTCGATGGGACGAGCAGTACTTC.

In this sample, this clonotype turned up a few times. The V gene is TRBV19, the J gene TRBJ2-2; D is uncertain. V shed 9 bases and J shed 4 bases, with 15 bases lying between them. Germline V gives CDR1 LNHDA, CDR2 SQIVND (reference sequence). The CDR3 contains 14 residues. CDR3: CASTFLFPTGELFF. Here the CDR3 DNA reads TGTGCCAGCACTTTTCTTTTCCCCACCGGGGAGCTGTTTTTT.

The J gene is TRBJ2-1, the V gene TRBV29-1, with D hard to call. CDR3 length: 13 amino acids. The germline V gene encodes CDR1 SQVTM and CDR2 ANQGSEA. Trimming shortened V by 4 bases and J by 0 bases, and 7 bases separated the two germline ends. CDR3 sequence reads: CSVGAASYNEQFF. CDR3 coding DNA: TGCAGCGTTGGGGCTGCCTCCTACAATGAGCAGTTCTTC.

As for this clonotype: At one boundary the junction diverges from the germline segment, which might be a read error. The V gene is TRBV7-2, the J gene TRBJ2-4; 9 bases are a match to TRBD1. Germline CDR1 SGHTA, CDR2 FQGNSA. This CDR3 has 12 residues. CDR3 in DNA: TGTGCCAGCAGCCCCACCGGGACAGGGTGGGACTTC. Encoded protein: CASSPTGTGWDF.

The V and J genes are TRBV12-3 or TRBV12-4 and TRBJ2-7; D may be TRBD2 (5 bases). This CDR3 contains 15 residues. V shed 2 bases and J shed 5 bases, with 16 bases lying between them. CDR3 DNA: TGTGCCAGCAGTTTATGGGCAGCGGCTTCGGACGAGCAGTACTTC. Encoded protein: CASSLWAAASDEQYF.

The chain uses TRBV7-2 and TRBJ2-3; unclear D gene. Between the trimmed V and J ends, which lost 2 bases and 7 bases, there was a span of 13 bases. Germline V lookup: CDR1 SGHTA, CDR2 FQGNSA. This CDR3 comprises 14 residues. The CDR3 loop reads CASSLMRDLHTQYF. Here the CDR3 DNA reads TGTGCCAGCAGCTTAATGAGAGACCTACATACGCAGTATTTT.

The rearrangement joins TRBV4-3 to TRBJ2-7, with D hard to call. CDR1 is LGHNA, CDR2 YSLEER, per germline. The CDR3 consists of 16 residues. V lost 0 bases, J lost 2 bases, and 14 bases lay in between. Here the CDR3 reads CASSQDLRTATYEQYF. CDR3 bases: TGCGCCAGCAGCCAAGATCTCCGCACGGCCACCTACGAGCAGTACTTC.

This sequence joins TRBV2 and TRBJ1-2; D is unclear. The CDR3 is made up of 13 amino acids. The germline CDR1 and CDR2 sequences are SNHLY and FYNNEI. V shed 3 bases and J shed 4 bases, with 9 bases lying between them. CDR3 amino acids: CASSEEKVYGYTF. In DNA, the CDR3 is TGTGCCAGCAGTGAGGAAAAGGTCTATGGCTACACCTTC. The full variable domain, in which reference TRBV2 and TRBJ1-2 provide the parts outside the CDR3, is EPEVTQTPSHQVTQMGQEVILRCVPISNHLYFYWYRQILGQKVEFLVSFYNNEISEKSEIFDDQFSVERPDGSNFTLKIRSTKLEDSAMYFCASSEEKVYGYTFGSGTRLTVV.

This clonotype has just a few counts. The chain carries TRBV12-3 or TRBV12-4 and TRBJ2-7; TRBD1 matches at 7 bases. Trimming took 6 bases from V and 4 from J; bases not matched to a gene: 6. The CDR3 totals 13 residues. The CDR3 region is CASRQGTVYEQYF. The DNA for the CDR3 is TGTGCCAGCAGACAAGGGACAGTGTACGAGCAGTACTTC.

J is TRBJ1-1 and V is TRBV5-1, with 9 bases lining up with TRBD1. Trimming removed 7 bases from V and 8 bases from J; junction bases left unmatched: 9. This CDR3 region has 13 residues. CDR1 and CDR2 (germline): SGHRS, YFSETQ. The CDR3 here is CASCRDRVSEAFF. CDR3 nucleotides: TGCGCCAGCTGCAGGGACAGGGTATCGGAAGCTTTCTTT.

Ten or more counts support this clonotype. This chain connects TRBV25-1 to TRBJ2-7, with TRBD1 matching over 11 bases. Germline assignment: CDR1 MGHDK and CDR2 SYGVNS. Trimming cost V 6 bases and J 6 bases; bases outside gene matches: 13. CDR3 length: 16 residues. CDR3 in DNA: TGTGCCAGCAGCGACGAGAGGGGACAGGGGGGTCCCGAGCAGTACTTC. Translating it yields CASSDERGQGGPEQYF.

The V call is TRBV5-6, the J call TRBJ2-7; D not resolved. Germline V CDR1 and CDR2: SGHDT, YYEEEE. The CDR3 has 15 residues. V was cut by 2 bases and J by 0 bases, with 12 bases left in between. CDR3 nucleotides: TGTGCCAGCAGCTTCGGCGCCCTGAGCTCCTACGAGCAGTACTTC. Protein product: CASSFGALSSYEQYF.